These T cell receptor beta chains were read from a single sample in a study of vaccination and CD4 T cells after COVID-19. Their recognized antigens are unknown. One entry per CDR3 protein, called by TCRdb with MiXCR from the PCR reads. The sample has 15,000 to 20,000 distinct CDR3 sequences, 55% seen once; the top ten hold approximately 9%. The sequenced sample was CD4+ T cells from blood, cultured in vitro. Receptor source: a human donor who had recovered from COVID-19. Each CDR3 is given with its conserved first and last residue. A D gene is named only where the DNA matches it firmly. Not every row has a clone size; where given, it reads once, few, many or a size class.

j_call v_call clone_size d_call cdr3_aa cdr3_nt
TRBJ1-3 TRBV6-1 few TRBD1 CASSLVPGQGSSSGNTIYF TGTGCCAGCAGCCTCGTCCCGGGACAGGGTTCAAGCTCTGGAAACACCATATATTTT
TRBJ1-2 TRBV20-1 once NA CSASQDGLRGYTF TGCAGTGCTAGCCAGGACGGTTTGAGGGGCTACACCTTC
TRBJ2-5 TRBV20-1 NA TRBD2 CSAPSRGRLAGAWAETQYF TGCAGTGCCCCATCCCGAGGGAGGCTAGCGGGAGCTTGGGCAGAGACCCAGTACTTC
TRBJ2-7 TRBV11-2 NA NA CASSLGPPSYEQYF TGTGCCAGCAGCCTGGGACCGCCCTCCTACGAGCAGTACTTC
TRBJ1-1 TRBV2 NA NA CASSEEGGDTEAFF TGTGCCAGCAGTGAAGAGGGAGGCGACACTGAAGCTTTCTTT
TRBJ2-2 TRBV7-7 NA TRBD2 CASSRGVGPGELFF TGTGCCAGCAGCCGGGGGGTCGGACCCGGGGAGCTGTTTTTT
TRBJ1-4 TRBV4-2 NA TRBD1 CASSPSAGGTNEKLFF TGTGCCAGCAGCCCGTCGGCAGGGGGCACTAATGAAAAACTGTTTTTT
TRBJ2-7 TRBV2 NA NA CASSEALLVGKKVYEQYF TGTGCCAGCAGTGAAGCGCTATTGGTAGGGAAGAAGGTCTACGAGCAGTACTTC
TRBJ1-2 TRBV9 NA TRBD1 CASSVGQGGYGYTF TGTGCCAGCAGCGTGGGACAGGGGGGCTATGGCTACACCTTC
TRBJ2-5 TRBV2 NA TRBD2 CASSPNLLAGDPPETQYF TGTGCCAGCAGTCCCAATCTACTAGCGGGAGACCCCCCGGAGACCCAGTACTTC
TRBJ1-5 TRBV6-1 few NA CASSEQNSENQPQHF TGTGCCAGCAGTGAACAAAATTCCGAGAATCAGCCCCAGCATTTT
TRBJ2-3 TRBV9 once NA CASSVVEGTGTDTQYF TGTGCCAGCAGCGTAGTGGAGGGGACGGGCACAGATACGCAGTATTTT
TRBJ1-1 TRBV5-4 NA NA CASSLGAGRNTEAFF TGTGCCAGCAGCTTGGGGGCAGGGAGGAACACTGAAGCTTTCTTT
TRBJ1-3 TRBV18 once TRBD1 CASSPRPLDRVTTGNTIYF TGTGCCAGCTCACCACGCCCTTTGGACAGGGTAACTACTGGAAACACCATATATTTT
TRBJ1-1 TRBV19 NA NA CASSMRAAEAFF TGTGCCAGTAGTATGCGGGCAGCTGAAGCTTTCTTT
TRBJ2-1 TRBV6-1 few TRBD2 CASPLRTSGRDNEQFF TGTGCCAGCCCCCTGCGAACTAGCGGGAGAGACAATGAGCAGTTCTTC
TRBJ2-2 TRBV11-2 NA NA CASSLDLELFF TGTGCCAGCAGCTTAGACTTAGAGCTGTTTTTT
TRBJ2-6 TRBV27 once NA CASRNSGANVLTF TGTGCCAGCAGAAACTCTGGGGCCAACGTCCTGACTTTC
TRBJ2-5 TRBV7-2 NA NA CASSFQAEETQYF TGTGCCAGCAGCTTTCAAGCGGAGGAGACCCAGTACTTC
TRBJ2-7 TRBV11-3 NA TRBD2 CASRKPGLAGGYEQYF TGTGCCAGCAGGAAACCGGGACTAGCGGGAGGATACGAGCAGTACTTC
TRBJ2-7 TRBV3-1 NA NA CASSHSYEQYF TGTGCCAGCAGCCACTCCTACGAGCAGTACTTC
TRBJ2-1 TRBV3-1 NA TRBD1 CASRRTGYIGDEQFF TGTGCCAGCAGGCGGACAGGCTACATAGGGGATGAGCAGTTCTTC
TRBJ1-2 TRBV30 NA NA CASFKGAPGLGYTF TGTGCCTCTTTCAAAGGGGCGCCGGGTCTTGGCTACACCTTC
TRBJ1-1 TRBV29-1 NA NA CSVELTGTRREAFF TGCAGCGTTGAACTAACCGGGACACGCCGAGAAGCTTTCTTT
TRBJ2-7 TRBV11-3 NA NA CASSAQGGSSYEQYF TGTGCCAGCAGCGCACAGGGTGGAAGCTCCTACGAGCAGTACTTC
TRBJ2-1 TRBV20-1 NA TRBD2 CSARDRNGGGYNEQFF TGCAGTGCTAGAGATCGAAACGGGGGAGGGTACAATGAGCAGTTCTTC
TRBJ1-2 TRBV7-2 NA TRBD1 CASSHTGGLYYGYTF TGTGCCAGCAGCCACACAGGGGGCCTATACTATGGCTACACCTTC
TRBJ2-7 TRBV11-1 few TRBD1 CASSFLGQGAYEQYF TGTGCCAGCAGCTTTCTCGGACAGGGGGCTTACGAGCAGTACTTC
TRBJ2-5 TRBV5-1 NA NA CASRLGYQETQYF TGCGCCAGCAGATTGGGGTACCAAGAGACCCAGTACTTC
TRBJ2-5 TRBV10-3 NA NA CAISEFRGEQETQYF TGTGCCATCAGTGAGTTTCGGGGAGAACAAGAGACCCAGTACTTC
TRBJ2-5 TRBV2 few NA CASSLQGRETQYF TGTGCCAGCAGCTTACAGGGGAGGGAGACCCAGTACTTC
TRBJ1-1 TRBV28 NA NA CASRRQRADTEAFF TGTGCCAGCAGGAGACAGCGCGCGGACACTGAAGCTTTCTTT
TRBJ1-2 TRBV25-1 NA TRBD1 CASRPGQGIPGGYGYTF TGTGCCAGCAGACCGGGACAGGGAATTCCCGGGGGCTATGGCTACACCTTC
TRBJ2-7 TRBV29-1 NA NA CSVGPSDEQYF TGCAGCGTTGGGCCATCAGACGAGCAGTACTTC
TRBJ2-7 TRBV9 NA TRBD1 CASSATFLGTVTYEQYF TGTGCCAGCAGCGCAACCTTTTTGGGGACAGTGACCTACGAGCAGTACTTC
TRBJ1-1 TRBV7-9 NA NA CASSPLFRGRAFF TGTGCCAGCAGCCCACTCTTCCGGGGAAGAGCTTTCTTT
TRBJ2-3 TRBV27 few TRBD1 CASRQGARSPTDTQYF TGTGCCAGTCGACAGGGGGCGCGATCCCCCACAGATACGCAGTATTTT
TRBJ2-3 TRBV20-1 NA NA CSARDLELYTDTQYF TGCAGTGCTAGAGATTTAGAGTTGTACACAGATACGCAGTATTTT
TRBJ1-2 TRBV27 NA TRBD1 CASRRDRDFYGYTF TGTGCCAGCAGGAGGGACAGGGACTTCTATGGCTACACCTTC
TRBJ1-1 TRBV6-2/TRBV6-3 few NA CASSYRTSEAFF TGTGCCAGCAGTTACCGGACCTCTGAAGCTTTCTTT
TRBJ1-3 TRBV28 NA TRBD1 CASSLWRGQGLDTIYF TGTGCCAGCAGTTTATGGAGGGGACAGGGTTTAGACACCATATATTTT
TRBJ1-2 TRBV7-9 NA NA CASSLRGVPQGGYTF TGTGCCAGCAGCTTAAGAGGGGTCCCACAGGGCGGCTACACCTTC
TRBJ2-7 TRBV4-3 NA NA CASSQGLAYEQYF TGCGCCAGCAGCCAAGGGTTGGCCTACGAGCAGTACTTC
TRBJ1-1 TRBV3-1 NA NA CASSQDLGNTEAFF TGTGCCAGCAGCCAAGATCTGGGGAACACTGAAGCTTTCTTT
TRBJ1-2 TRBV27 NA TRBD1 CASSPHLNRGDYGYTF TGTGCCAGCAGTCCACACCTCAACAGGGGCGACTATGGCTACACCTTC
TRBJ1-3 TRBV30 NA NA CAWSVVGLGRHSGNTIYF TGTGCCTGGAGTGTAGTCGGGCTGGGGAGACACTCTGGAAACACCATATATTTT
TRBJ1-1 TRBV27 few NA CASSSSVGRVKTEAFF TGTGCCAGCAGTTCCAGCGTTGGCAGGGTGAAGACTGAAGCTTTCTTT
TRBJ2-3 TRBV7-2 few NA CASSLPNTDTQYF TGTGCCAGCAGCTTACCTAACACAGATACGCAGTATTTT
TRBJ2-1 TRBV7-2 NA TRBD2 CASSTTGTSGIDEQFF TGTGCCAGCAGCACGACCGGGACTAGCGGGATAGATGAGCAGTTCTTC
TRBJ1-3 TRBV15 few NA CATRNRGTSGNTIYF TGTGCCACCAGAAACCGCGGGACCTCTGGAAACACCATATATTTT
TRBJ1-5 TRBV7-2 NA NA CASSLSSQPQHF TGTGCCAGCAGCCTATCCTCGCAGCCCCAGCATTTT
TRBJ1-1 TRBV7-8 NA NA CASSRGQLEAFF TGTGCCAGCAGCCGAGGACAGCTTGAAGCTTTCTTT
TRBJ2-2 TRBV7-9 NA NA CASSLGSDNTGELFF TGTGCCAGCAGCTTAGGGTCCGATAACACCGGGGAGCTGTTTTTT
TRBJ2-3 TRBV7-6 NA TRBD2 CASRPGGGDTDTQYF TGTGCCAGCAGACCCGGGGGGGGGGACACAGATACGCAGTATTTT
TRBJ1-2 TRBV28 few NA CASGGIYGYTF TGTGCCAGCGGCGGGATCTATGGCTACACCTTC
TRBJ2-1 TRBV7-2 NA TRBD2 CASSSRTSGSYEQFF TGTGCCAGCAGCAGCCGGACTAGCGGGAGCTATGAGCAGTTCTTC
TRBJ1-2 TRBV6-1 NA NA CASRDYGYTF TGTGCCAGCCGGGACTATGGCTACACCTTC
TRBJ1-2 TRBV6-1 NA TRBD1 CASSARTGQNYGYTF TGTGCCAGCAGTGCCCGGACAGGTCAGAACTATGGCTACACCTTC